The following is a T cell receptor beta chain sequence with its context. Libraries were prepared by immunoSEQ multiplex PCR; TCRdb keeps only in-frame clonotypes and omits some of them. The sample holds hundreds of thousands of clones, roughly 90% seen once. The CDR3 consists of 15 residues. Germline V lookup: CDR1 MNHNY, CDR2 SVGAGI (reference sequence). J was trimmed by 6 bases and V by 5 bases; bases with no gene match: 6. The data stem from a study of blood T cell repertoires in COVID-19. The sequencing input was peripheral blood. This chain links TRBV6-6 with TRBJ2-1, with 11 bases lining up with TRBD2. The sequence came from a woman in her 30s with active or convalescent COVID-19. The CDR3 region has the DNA TGTGCCAGCAGTAGGACTAGCGGGCAGGCCAATGAGCAGTTCTTC. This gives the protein CASSRTSGQANEQFF.